These 21 T cell receptor beta chains came from one sample sequenced in a study of technical replicates of blood from a few donors. Data came from immunoSEQ multiplex PCR; TCRdb stores just in-frame clones and leaves some out. The sample lists 75,000 to 90,000 clones, around 90% occurring once. Sequenced material: T cells isolated from PBMCs. The receptors derive from a human donor in good health.

The chain has TRBV28 and TRBJ1-1; no clear D. The germline V gene has CDR1 MDHEN and CDR2 SYDVKM. Between the trimmed V and J ends, which lost 6 bases and 4 bases, there was a span of 24 bases. CDR3 length: 17 amino acids. The CDR3 sequence: CASRRTEARRRSTEAFF. Here the CDR3 DNA reads TGTGCCAGCAGGAGGACTGAGGCCAGGCGCCGAAGCACTGAAGCTTTCTTT.

The chain joins TRBV5-4 to TRBJ1-3; D perhaps matches TRBD1 (5 bases). Germline V gene lookup returns CDR1 SGHNT and CDR2 YYREEE (reference sequence). The CDR3 contains 17 residues. The ends were cut back, 4 bases at V and 0 bases at J, with 17 bases in the middle. CDR3 region: CASSRGGGKGSGNTIYF. The CDR3 DNA is TGTGCCAGCAGCAGGGGCGGGGGAAAGGGCTCTGGAAACACCATATATTTT.

This clone was observed a few times. V and J are TRBV11-2 and TRBJ2-2, with 8 bases matching TRBD2. The CDR3 is made up of 14 amino acids. V trimming: 1 base; J trimming: 5 bases; junction bases outside the gene matches: 0. Germline V gene data show CDR1 as SGHAT and CDR2 as FQNNGV. CDR3 protein: CASSLGGGTGELFF. DNA of the CDR3: TGTGCCAGCAGCTTAGGCGGGGGGACCGGGGAGCTGTTTTTT.

V is TRBV5-4 and J is TRBJ1-2, with D perhaps TRBD1 (5 bases). CDR3 length equals 15 residues. The germline CDR1 and CDR2 sequences are SGHNT and YYREEE (reference sequence). Between the trimmed V and J ends, which lost 3 bases and 2 bases, there was a span of 14 bases. This CDR3 reads CASSSGQPFNYGYTF. CDR3 DNA sequence: TGTGCCAGCAGCTCCGGACAACCCTTCAACTATGGCTACACCTTC.

The rearrangement links TRBV2 to TRBJ2-5, with D tentatively TRBD2 (5 bases). This CDR3 spans 13 amino acids. CDR1 and CDR2 (germline): SNHLY, FYNNEI. V lost 6 bases and J 3 bases, leaving 11 bases between the germline ends. The CDR3, as DNA: TGTGCCAGCAGAATTCGAGCGGAAGAGACCCAGTACTTC. Translation gives CASRIRAEETQYF.

The gene calls are TRBV19 and TRBJ2-7; 8 positions match TRBD1. The CDR3 is 13 amino acids. V lost 8 bases, J lost 4 bases, and 7 bases stayed unmatched. The germline CDR1 and CDR2 sequences are LNHDA and SQIVND (reference sequence). Here the CDR3 reads CASLDRAKYEQYF. For the CDR3, the DNA is TGTGCCAGTTTGGACAGGGCAAAGTACGAGCAGTACTTC.

The J gene is TRBJ1-3, the V gene TRBV11-3; 7 bases agree with TRBD1. Germline CDR1 is SGHNT and CDR2 is YENEEA. V lost 8 bases to trimming and J lost 0 bases; unmatched junction nucleotides: 4. The CDR3 covers 14 residues. The CDR3 reads CASWDSLSGNTIYF. In DNA form, the CDR3 reads TGTGCCAGCTGGGACAGCCTCTCTGGAAACACCATATATTTT.

This chain connects TRBV19 to TRBJ1-1; TRBD1 matches at 7 bases. J lost 5 bases, V lost 6 bases, and 3 bases had no gene match. The CDR3 contains 12 residues. In germline, CDR1 is LNHDA, CDR2 SQIVND (reference sequence). The chain's CDR3 is CASRTGLTEAFF. CDR3 nucleotide sequence: TGTGCCAGTAGGACAGGGCTAACTGAAGCTTTCTTT.

This chain connects TRBV27 to TRBJ2-3; D not certain. The germline gives CDR1 MNHEY, CDR2 SMNVEV (reference sequence). This CDR3 contains 13 residues. The V gene lost 6 bases and the J gene lost 2 bases, with 9 bases spanning the gap. The CDR3 region has the DNA TGTGCCAGCAGAGGCCGGGTCACAGATACGCAGTATTTT. Its protein product is CASRGRVTDTQYF.

The CDR3 protein is CASTDRGIGNEQFF. The CDR3 DNA is TGCGCCAGCACCGACAGGGGTATCGGGAATGAGCAGTTCTTC. The chain is built from TRBV5-1 and TRBJ2-1; 8 bases fit TRBD1. V lost 6 bases to trimming and J lost 7 bases; unmatched junction nucleotides: 9. Germline V lookup: CDR1 SGHRS, CDR2 YFSETQ. This CDR3 contains 14 residues.

The chain joins TRBV10-1 to TRBJ2-7, with D perhaps TRBD1 (6 bases). Trimming removed 2 bases at V and 3 bases at J, with 8 bases between. The CDR3 spans 13 residues. Germline V gene lookup returns CDR1 WNHNN and CDR2 SYGVQD (reference sequence). Here the CDR3 reads CASSETGLYEQYF. DNA for the CDR3: TGCGCCAGCAGTGAGACAGGGCTCTACGAGCAGTACTTC.

This rearrangement joins TRBV6-5 to TRBJ1-2; D is perhaps TRBD1 (6 bases). The length of the CDR3 is 15 residues. Trimming took 5 bases from V and 4 from J, leaving 17 bases between them. Germline V gene lookup returns CDR1 MNHEY and CDR2 SVGAGI. CDR3: CASSTGLERLYGYTF. The CDR3, as DNA: TGTGCCAGCAGTACAGGGCTGGAAAGACTCTATGGCTACACCTTC.

The chain couples TRBV28 to TRBJ1-1, with D possibly being TRBD1 (6 bases). The CDR3 extends over 16 amino acids. In germline, CDR1 is MDHEN, CDR2 SYDVKM. V was trimmed by 5 bases and J by 1 base, leaving 17 bases between them. The CDR3 DNA reads TGTGCCAGCAGTACAATGACAGGCTATCCGAACACTGAAGCTTTCTTT. It specifies CASSTMTGYPNTEAFF.

This rearrangement joins TRBV29-1 to TRBJ1-3; TRBD1 matches 7 bases. This CDR3 contains 13 residues. Germline CDR1 SQVTM, CDR2 ANQGSEA. V dropped 7 bases and J dropped 7; count of bases not matched to a gene: 10. The CDR3 DNA follows: TGCAGCGCCCGAAATAGCAGGGGGAACACCATATATTTT. Translated: CSARNSRGNTIYF.

This clone was picked up a small number of times. J is TRBJ1-1 and V is TRBV6-6; no firm D call. CDR3 length: 15 residues. CDR1 and CDR2 (germline): MNHNY, SVGAGI (reference sequence). The germline V and J ends were trimmed by 0 bases and 1 base, with 9 bases remaining between them. CDR3 residues: CASSYSWAQNTEAFF. The DNA for the CDR3 is TGTGCCAGCAGTTACTCCTGGGCCCAGAACACTGAAGCTTTCTTT.

This rearrangement joins TRBV27 to TRBJ2-5; TRBD1 is a possible D gene (5 bases). CDR1 is MNHEY and CDR2 is SMNVEV in the germline V gene (reference sequence). The CDR3 extends over 12 amino acids. Trimming pared 9 bases from V and 2 bases from J, leaving 10 bases between. Here the CDR3 DNA reads TGTGCCAGGACAGCCCATCAAGAGACCCAGTACTTC. Protein: CARTAHQETQYF.

The chain combines TRBV4-1 with TRBJ1-1; 8 nucleotides line up with TRBD1. The germline V gene encodes CDR1 MGHRA and CDR2 YSYEKL. CDR3 length: 17 amino acids. The junction had 12 bases not matched to a gene; V was cut back by 1 base and J by 5 bases. The CDR3 DNA is TGCGCCAGCAGCCAAGGGACAGGGATTCTGGGAATAACTGAAGCTTTCTTT. Translation: CASSQGTGILGITEAFF.

The V call is TRBV7-9, the J call TRBJ2-7; perhaps TRBD2 as D (6 bases). V lost 4 bases and J 2 bases, leaving 18 bases between the germline ends. The CDR3 runs 16 residues. In germline, CDR1 is SEHNR, CDR2 FQNEAQ (reference sequence). The CDR3 region is CASSSGLSGLTYEQYF. Written as DNA, the CDR3 is TGTGCCAGCAGCTCCGGACTAAGCGGTCTTACCTACGAGCAGTACTTC.

J is TRBJ2-2 and V is TRBV18, with 10 positions matching TRBD2. This CDR3 region has 18 residues. Germline trimming cut 3 bases from V and 4 bases from J; bases unmatched to any gene: 11. Germline CDR1 and CDR2: KGHSH and LQKENI. The CDR3 DNA reads as TGTGCCAGCTCACCTACGCAACTAGCGGGGATAGTCACCGGGGAGCTGTTTTTT. It specifies CASSPTQLAGIVTGELFF.

This chain links TRBV28 with TRBJ2-7; perhaps TRBD1 as D (5 bases). The CDR3 has 14 residues. CDR1 is MDHEN and CDR2 is SYDVKM in the germline V gene. V gave up 5 bases and J gave up 3 bases, with 14 bases separating them. CDR3 coding DNA: TGTGCCAGCAGTCGGGCCCTGGACAACTACGAGCAGTACTTC. Translated, it gives CASSRALDNYEQYF.

This chain joins TRBV10-3 and TRBJ1-2; no reliable D call. Per germline, CDR1 ENHRY and CDR2 SYGVKD. V was pared by 3 bases and J by 3 bases, with 11 bases between. This CDR3 region has 14 residues. The CDR3 DNA follows: TGTGCCATCAGTGATGGACTGCGATACTATGGCTACACCTTC. Encoded protein: CAISDGLRYYGYTF.